This T cell receptor beta chain appears in the sequencing data of a study of control samples from healthy donors and cancer patients. Measured with immunoSEQ multiplex PCR; TCRdb has only the in-frame clones, and not every one. This sample has 100,000 to 150,000 clones, with approximately 87% found just once. The TCR comes from a man aged 55 to 69 in good health. Sequencing was performed on blood.

The CDR3 DNA reads TGTGCCAGCAGCCGATCGACGGGGGGCTCCTACGAGCAGTACTTC. It encodes CASSRSTGGSYEQYF. The genes are TRBV9 and TRBJ2-7; TRBD2 matches at 7 bases. The V gene's germline CDR1 is SGDLS and CDR2 YYNGEE. V lost 4 bases and J lost 0; bases outside the gene matches: 7. The CDR3 runs 15 residues. The entire variable domain, with the rest obtained from reference TRBV9 and TRBJ2-7, is as follows: DSGVTQTPKHLITATGQRVTLRCSPRSGDLSVYWYQQSLDQGLQFLIQYYNGEERAKGNILERFSAQQFPDLHSELNLSSLELGDSALYFCASSRSTGGSYEQYFGPGTRLTVT.